These T cell receptor beta chains were read from a single sample in a study of shared clonotypes between healthy human individuals. Measured with immunoSEQ multiplex PCR; TCRdb has only the in-frame clones, and not every one. The table has about 2.1 million clones, around 93% seen once. Input material: naive CD8+ T cells from PBMCs. The receptor set was obtained from a man aged 18 to 29 in good health. Some clones in this sample may be carry-over from other donors' samples. CDR3s include the opening cysteine and the closing phenylalanine or tryptophan. A D gene is named only where the DNA matches it firmly. Part of the rows lack a size; the others show once, few, many or a class for expanded clones.

TRBV9,-,TRBD1,TRBJ1-1,CASSSDREAEAFF,TGTGCCAGCAGCTCCGACAGGGAGGCTGAAGCTTTCTTT
TRBV27,-,TRBD2,TRBJ2-7,CATRGGTSGSEQYF,TGTGCCACTAGAGGCGGGACTAGCGGGTCCGAGCAGTACTTC
TRBV7-6,-,-,TRBJ2-1,CASSQPNYNEQFF,TGTGCCAGCAGCCAACCTAACTACAATGAGCAGTTCTTC
TRBV27,once,-,TRBJ2-2,CASSQQGPGELFF,TGTGCCAGCAGTCAACAGGGACCCGGGGAGCTGTTTTTT
TRBV28,-,TRBD1,TRBJ1-5,CASSFPRGRWDNQPQHF,TGTGCCAGCAGTTTCCCCAGGGGGCGCTGGGACAATCAGCCCCAGCATTTT
TRBV5-1,-,TRBD2,TRBJ2-7,CASSPGLAGPYEQYF,TGCGCCAGCAGCCCCGGACTAGCGGGGCCATACGAGCAGTACTTC
TRBV7-2,-,-,TRBJ2-7,CASSHRTSLEQYF,TGTGCCAGCAGCCACCGGACCTCACTTGAGCAGTACTTC
TRBV28,-,-,TRBJ1-2,CASSSAQDYGYTF,TGTGCCAGCAGTTCGGCCCAGGACTATGGCTACACCTTC
TRBV11-2,-,-,TRBJ2-7,CASSLVPGNEQYF,TGTGCCAGCAGCTTAGTCCCCGGGAACGAGCAGTACTTC
TRBV2,-,TRBD1,TRBJ1-2,CASSELNRGQATYYGYTF,TGTGCCAGCAGTGAGCTAAATCGCGGACAGGCGACCTACTATGGCTACACCTTC
TRBV7-3,-,-,TRBJ2-1,CASTPFAGNNEQFF,TGTGCCAGCACCCCATTCGCGGGAAACAATGAGCAGTTCTTC
TRBV11-2,-,-,TRBJ1-2,CASSSTGAANYGYTF,TGTGCCAGCAGCTCAACGGGGGCCGCTAACTATGGCTACACCTTC
TRBV28,-,-,TRBJ2-7,CASSFYNRVSLYEQYF,TGTGCCAGCAGTTTCTACAACAGGGTTTCCCTCTACGAGCAGTACTTC
TRBV5-6,-,TRBD1,TRBJ1-1,CASSLVVGGLNTEAFF,TGTGCCAGCAGCTTGGTTGTAGGGGGCTTGAACACTGAAGCTTTCTTT
TRBV27,once,TRBD1,TRBJ2-7,CASSLQGQGIYEQYF,TGTGCCAGCAGTCTACAGGGACAGGGGATATACGAGCAGTACTTC
TRBV19,-,TRBD1,TRBJ1-4,CASSWAPAGGSEKLFF,TGTGCCAGTAGTTGGGCGCCGGCAGGGGGTAGTGAAAAACTGTTTTTT
TRBV4-3,-,-,TRBJ2-6,CASRDEYAGANVLTF,TGCGCCAGCAGGGATGAGTACGCTGGGGCCAACGTCCTGACTTTC
TRBV5-1,-,TRBD2,TRBJ2-1,CASSLLYGGSSYNEQFF,TGCGCCAGCAGCTTGTTGTACGGCGGGAGCTCCTACAATGAGCAGTTCTTC
TRBV5-6,-,TRBD1,TRBJ1-2,CASSPTGWDYGYTF,TGTGCCAGCAGCCCGACAGGGTGGGACTATGGCTACACCTTC
TRBV11-2,-,-,TRBJ2-7,CASSPTGPPYEQYF,TGTGCCAGCAGCCCTACCGGGCCACCTTACGAGCAGTACTTC
TRBV2,-,-,TRBJ1-1,CASRSNGGMNTEAFF,TGTGCCAGCAGATCTAACGGGGGGATGAACACTGAAGCTTTCTTT
TRBV10-3,-,TRBD2,TRBJ2-7,CAISAVAGTYEQYF,TGTGCCATCAGTGCAGTAGCGGGTACCTACGAGCAGTACTTC
TRBV7-3,-,TRBD1,TRBJ1-1,CASSLTGRDTEAFF,TGTGCCAGCAGCCTGACAGGGCGAGACACTGAAGCTTTCTTT
TRBV7-3,-,-,TRBJ2-1,CASSLLLRRVSSYNEQFF,TGTGCCAGCAGCTTATTGTTACGCAGGGTAAGTTCCTACAATGAGCAGTTCTTC
TRBV19,-,-,TRBJ2-7,CASSYSESYEQYF,TGTGCCAGTAGTTACAGTGAGTCCTACGAGCAGTACTTC
TRBV4-2,-,-,TRBJ2-3,CASSQENWASTQYF,TGTGCCAGCAGCCAAGAAAACTGGGCGAGTACGCAGTATTTT